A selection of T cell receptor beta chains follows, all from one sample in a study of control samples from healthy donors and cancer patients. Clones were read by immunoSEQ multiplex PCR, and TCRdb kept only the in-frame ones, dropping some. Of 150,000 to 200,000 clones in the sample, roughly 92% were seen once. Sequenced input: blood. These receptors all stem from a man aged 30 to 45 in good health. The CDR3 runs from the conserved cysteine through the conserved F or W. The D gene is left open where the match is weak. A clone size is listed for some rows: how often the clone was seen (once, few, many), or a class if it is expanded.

CDR3aa: CASSLSRQGVYEQYF; CDR3nt: TGTGCCAGCAGTTTATCGCGGCAGGGGGTCTACGAGCAGTACTTC; d_gene: TRBD1; v_gene: TRBV27; j_gene: TRBJ2-7; abundance: -
CDR3aa: CAWSLGGDQPQHF; CDR3nt: TGTGCCTGGAGTCTGGGGGGGGATCAGCCCCAGCATTTT; d_gene: -; v_gene: TRBV30; j_gene: TRBJ1-5; abundance: -
CDR3aa: CAISGTGRGDTEAFF; CDR3nt: TGTGCCATCAGTGGTACAGGGCGTGGGGACACTGAAGCTTTCTTT; d_gene: -; v_gene: TRBV10-3; j_gene: TRBJ1-1; abundance: -
CDR3aa: CAYGRSSYNEQFF; CDR3nt: TGTGCCTATGGCCGGAGCTCCTACAATGAGCAGTTCTTC; d_gene: -; v_gene: TRBV7-9; j_gene: TRBJ2-1; abundance: -
CDR3aa: CASSATHTGRELFF; CDR3nt: TGTGCCAGCAGCGCGACCCACACCGGCCGGGAGCTGTTTTTT; d_gene: -; v_gene: TRBV5-6; j_gene: TRBJ2-2; abundance: -
CDR3aa: CASSLVDRGNTEAFF; CDR3nt: TGTGCCAGCAGCCTGGTGGACAGGGGGAACACTGAAGCTTTCTTT; d_gene: TRBD1; v_gene: TRBV5-5; j_gene: TRBJ1-1; abundance: -
CDR3aa: CASSQRTGGRGETQYF; CDR3nt: TGTGCCAGCAGCCAAAGAACAGGGGGCCGGGGAGAGACCCAGTACTTC; d_gene: TRBD1; v_gene: TRBV3-1/TRBV3-2; j_gene: TRBJ2-5; abundance: -
CDR3aa: CASSHEWGGYTF; CDR3nt: TGTGCCAGCAGCCACGAGTGGGGTGGCTACACCTTC; d_gene: -; v_gene: TRBV7-2; j_gene: TRBJ1-2; abundance: -
CDR3aa: CASQPGTAGLNSPLHF; CDR3nt: TGTGCCAGTCAACCCGGGACAGCCGGGCTAAATTCACCCCTCCACTTT; d_gene: TRBD1; v_gene: TRBV19; j_gene: TRBJ1-6; abundance: -
CDR3aa: CASSYGQGRSPLHF; CDR3nt: TGTGCCAGCAGTTATGGACAGGGAAGATCACCCCTCCACTTT; d_gene: TRBD1; v_gene: TRBV6-6; j_gene: TRBJ1-6; abundance: -
CDR3aa: CACRVDTEAFF; CDR3nt: TGTGCCTGCAGGGTAGACACTGAAGCTTTCTTT; d_gene: -; v_gene: TRBV30; j_gene: TRBJ1-1; abundance: -
CDR3aa: CASSTTPTFVGFNQPQHF; CDR3nt: TGTGCCAGTAGTACTACCCCCACTTTCGTAGGGTTCAATCAGCCCCAGCATTTT; d_gene: -; v_gene: TRBV19; j_gene: TRBJ1-5; abundance: -
CDR3aa: CASSGPAGVQETQYF; CDR3nt: TGTGCCAGCAGTGGACCAGCGGGGGTACAAGAGACCCAGTACTTC; d_gene: TRBD2; v_gene: TRBV2; j_gene: TRBJ2-5; abundance: -
CDR3aa: CASSLPGAETQYF; CDR3nt: TGCGCCAGCAGCTTGCCAGGGGCAGAGACCCAGTACTTC; d_gene: -; v_gene: TRBV5-1; j_gene: TRBJ2-5; abundance: once
CDR3aa: CSVTLAGVSTDTQYF; CDR3nt: TGCAGCGTGACCCTAGCGGGGGTTAGCACAGATACGCAGTATTTT; d_gene: TRBD2; v_gene: TRBV29-1; j_gene: TRBJ2-3; abundance: -
CDR3aa: CASSAANTEAFF; CDR3nt: TGTGCCAGCAGCGCCGCAAACACTGAAGCTTTCTTT; d_gene: -; v_gene: TRBV7-3; j_gene: TRBJ1-1; abundance: -
CDR3aa: CASSTPGQGTDTQYF; CDR3nt: TGTGCCAGCAGCACACCGGGACAGGGCACAGATACGCAGTATTTT; d_gene: TRBD1; v_gene: TRBV28; j_gene: TRBJ2-3; abundance: -